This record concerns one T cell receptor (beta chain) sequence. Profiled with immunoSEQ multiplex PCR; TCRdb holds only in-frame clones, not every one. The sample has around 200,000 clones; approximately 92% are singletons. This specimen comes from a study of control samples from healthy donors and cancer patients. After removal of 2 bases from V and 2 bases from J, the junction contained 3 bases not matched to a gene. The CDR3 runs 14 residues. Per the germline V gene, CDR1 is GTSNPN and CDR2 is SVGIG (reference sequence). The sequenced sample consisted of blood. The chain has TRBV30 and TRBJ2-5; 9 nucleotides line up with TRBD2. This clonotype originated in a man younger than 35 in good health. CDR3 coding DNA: TGTGCCTGGAGTTTGCGGGGGGGACAAGAGACCCAGTACTTC. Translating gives CAWSLRGGQETQYF.